The text below deals with one T cell receptor beta chain. Its ends do not fully match the called genes, so a read error is possible. Other DNA sequences in this sample translate to the same CDR3. This entry belongs to a study of control samples from healthy donors and cancer patients. Sequencing used immunoSEQ multiplex PCR; TCRdb keeps in-frame clones, though not all of them. The data hold 100,000 to 150,000 clones, with roughly 92% observed a single time. Germline-derived CDR1 and CDR2 are SQVTM and ANQGSEA. This CDR3 spans 15 amino acids. V is TRBV29-1 and J is TRBJ1-1, with 7 bases matching TRBD1. Sequences were obtained from blood. The source of this sequence is a man aged 18-30 years in good health. This CDR3 reads CSVLNPTGSNTEAFF. Here the CDR3 DNA reads TGTAGCGTTCTTAACCCGACAGGGTCGAACACTGAAGCTTTCTTT.